These 22 T cell receptor beta chains were all obtained from the same sample, sequenced in a study of Ad26.COV2.S vaccination and SARS-CoV-2 variants. Libraries were prepared by immunoSEQ multiplex PCR; TCRdb keeps only in-frame clonotypes and omits some of them. The sample includes about 680,000 clones, more than 70% of them seen just once. Documented treatment: approximately 18 received Ad26.COV2.S at low or high dose, single or two shots; several received placebo; per-sample allocation not given. Day 63 after the first vaccine or placebo injection was the time point for sampling. The starting material was peripheral blood, obtained in a trial of Ad26.COV2.S vaccine versus placebo. These TCRs come from a person between 18 and 59 years old who received the Ad26.COV2.S COVID-19 vaccine or a placebo.

The CDR3 DNA reads as TGTGCCAGCAGTTATTCAGCAGACCCACACACTGAAGCTTTCTTT. Translation gives CASSYSADPHTEAFF. V is TRBV6-5 and J is TRBJ1-1; D is ambiguous. Trimming shortened V by 3 bases and J by 3 bases, and 14 bases separated the two germline ends. Looked up from germline, CDR1 is MNHEY and CDR2 is SVGAGI. The CDR3 covers 15 residues.

The rearrangement uses TRBV5-5 and TRBJ1-2, with 7 bases fitting TRBD1. This CDR3 region has 13 residues. Losses at the gene ends were 5 bases for V and 2 bases for J; bases not matched to a gene: 3. Germline V gene lookup returns CDR1 SGHKS and CDR2 YYEKEE (reference sequence). CDR3 residues: CASRETGNYGYTF. The CDR3 bases are TGTGCCAGCAGGGAGACAGGGAACTATGGCTACACCTTC.

The genes are TRBV27 and TRBJ1-5; possible D gene TRBD1, 5 bases. Germline V CDR1 and CDR2: MNHEY, SMNVEV (reference sequence). There are 15 residues in the CDR3. Between the trimmed V and J ends, which lost 6 bases and 4 bases, there was a span of 16 bases. The DNA of the CDR3 is TGTGCCAGCAGGGGAGGGGCGGCGATTAATCAGCCCCAGCATTTT. Protein sequence: CASRGGAAINQPQHF.

This chain uses TRBV7-2 with TRBJ1-1; 9 nucleotides agree with TRBD1. V lost 2 bases to trimming and J lost 2 bases; unmatched junction nucleotides: 3. The CDR3 is made up of 15 amino acids. CDR1 and CDR2 (germline): SGHTA, FQGNSA. As DNA, the CDR3 is TGTGCCAGCAGCTTAACAGGGGGCGACAACACTGAAGCTTTCTTT. Translation gives CASSLTGGDNTEAFF.

The genes are TRBV7-9 and TRBJ1-1; D is unresolved. V was pared by 4 bases and J by 4 bases, with 13 bases between. This CDR3 contains 14 residues. Germline CDR1 SEHNR, CDR2 FQNEAQ (reference sequence). The CDR3 loop reads CASSSSAGGTEAFF. CDR3 DNA sequence: TGTGCCAGCAGCTCGTCTGCGGGAGGCACTGAAGCTTTCTTT.

This sequence joins TRBV7-9 and TRBJ1-5, with TRBD1 identical over 8 bases. The junction had 3 bases not matched to a gene; V was cut back by 5 bases and J by 6 bases. Germline V gives CDR1 SEHNR, CDR2 FQNEAQ (reference sequence). The CDR3 runs to 13 residues. The CDR3 reads CASSQGALQPQHF. In DNA, the CDR3 is TGTGCCAGCAGCCAGGGGGCTCTTCAGCCCCAGCATTTT.

This clone appeared a few times. V usage is TRBV15 and J usage is TRBJ2-7, with D hard to call. Trimming removed 0 bases at V and 4 bases at J, with 13 bases between. Germline V gene lookup returns CDR1 LNHNV and CDR2 YYDKDF (reference sequence). The CDR3 covers 15 residues. The CDR3 here is CATSRDQQTYYEQYF. CDR3 nucleotides: TGTGCCACCAGCAGAGATCAACAGACTTATTACGAGCAGTACTTC.

The chain is built from TRBV18 and TRBJ2-2; no reliable D call. The V gene lost 8 bases and the J gene lost 7 bases, with 14 bases spanning the gap. This CDR3 comprises 13 residues. The V gene's germline CDR1 is KGHSH and CDR2 LQKENI. The CDR3 protein is CASQTVTGGELFF. The CDR3 region has the DNA TGTGCCAGCCAGACCGTGACCGGCGGGGAGCTGTTTTTT.

This chain connects TRBV10-3 to TRBJ1-1, with TRBD1 matching 8 bases. The V gene end was trimmed by 7 bases and the J gene end by 4 bases; junction bases not matched to a gene: 17. Germline CDR1 is ENHRY and CDR2 is SYGVKD. The CDR3 sequence is 17 residues long. CDR3 in amino acids: CAIMKKGSGGASTEAFF. The CDR3 DNA follows: TGTGCCATCATGAAGAAAGGTTCAGGGGGCGCGAGCACTGAAGCTTTCTTT.

The V and J genes are TRBV5-1 and TRBJ1-6; D ambiguous. The CDR3 covers 16 residues. In germline, CDR1 is SGHRS, CDR2 YFSETQ. V was shortened by 4 bases and J by 9 bases, with 20 bases between the two germline ends. In DNA form, the CDR3 reads TGCGCCAGCAGCCCGGACTACTCCTCATACTTTTCACCCCTCCACTTT. It is translated as CASSPDYSSYFSPLHF.

The chain couples TRBV24-1 to TRBJ2-3; 8 positions agree with TRBD2. The germline V gene has CDR1 KGHDR and CDR2 SFDVKD. The trim removed 5 bases at V and 4 bases at J, leaving 4 bases unmatched. The CDR3 has 14 amino acids. CDR3 nucleotides: TGTGCCACCAGTGGGAGCGGGAGCGCAGATACGCAGTATTTT. Its translation: CATSGSGSADTQYF.

The V and J genes are TRBV6-2 or TRBV6-3 and TRBJ2-7; weak D call: TRBD2 (5 bases). This CDR3 is built from 13 residues. Trimming left V 5 bases short and J 12 bases short, with 20 bases between. CDR1 is MNHEY and CDR2 is SVGEGT in the germline V gene. The CDR3 spells CASSTSGEGRRYF. The CDR3 DNA reads as TGTGCCAGCAGTACCTCCGGGGAAGGCAGGAGGTACTTC.

V and J are TRBV11-3 and TRBJ2-2; perhaps TRBD2 as D (6 bases). This CDR3 is built from 13 residues. Germline CDR1 reads SGHNT; CDR2 reads YENEEA. Trimming cost V 6 bases and J 4 bases, with 9 bases left between them. The CDR3 DNA reads as TGTGCCAGCAGTCGGACTACCACCGGGGAGCTGTTTTTT. It translates to CASSRTTTGELFF.

The rearrangement joins TRBV5-6 to TRBJ1-2, with TRBD1 matching over 7 bases. This CDR3 comprises 15 residues. The V gene end was trimmed by 3 bases and the J gene end by 3 bases; junction bases not matched to a gene: 8. The germline gives CDR1 SGHDT, CDR2 YYEEEE. CDR3 sequence: CASSSRDSNYYGYTF. In nucleotides, the CDR3 is TGTGCCAGCAGCTCGAGGGACAGCAACTACTATGGCTACACCTTC.

The chain recombines TRBV12-3 or TRBV12-4 with TRBJ2-5; D gene uncertain. The ends were cut back, 5 bases at V and 6 bases at J, with 7 bases in the middle. The CDR3 contains 11 residues. In DNA form, the CDR3 reads TGTGCCAGCAGTCTTTCGAAGACCCAGTACTTC. Its translation is CASSLSKTQYF.

V is TRBV19 and J is TRBJ2-2, with D uncertain. CDR3 length: 16 residues. Trimming shortened V by 1 base and J by 4 bases, and 13 bases separated the two germline ends. Per germline, CDR1 LNHDA and CDR2 SQIVND (reference sequence). The CDR3 region has the DNA TGTGCCAGTAGTATAGTTTTGACTGGACCCACCGGGGAGCTGTTTTTT. Its translation: CASSIVLTGPTGELFF.

The J gene is TRBJ2-7, the V gene TRBV6-1, with a possible D match to TRBD1 (5 bases). V was trimmed by 3 bases and J by 4 bases, leaving 10 bases between them. This CDR3 has 13 residues. The germline gives CDR1 MNHNS, CDR2 SASEGT. The CDR3 coding sequence is TGTGCCAGCAGTGAGCAGGGTTTGTACGAGCAGTACTTC. Translation: CASSEQGLYEQYF.

The chain has TRBV30 and TRBJ1-4, with TRBD1 matching 9 bases. CDR1 GTSNPN and CDR2 SVGIG come from the germline V gene (reference sequence). The CDR3 is 15 residues long. Trimming at V came to 3 bases and at J to 8 bases, leaving 10 bases not matched to a gene. As DNA, the CDR3 is TGTGCCTGGAGCAGGGGTGGGACAGGGAACGAAAAACTGTTTTTT. Its protein product is CAWSRGGTGNEKLFF.

This sequence joins TRBV6-5 and TRBJ2-7, with 7 bases aligning to TRBD2. V gave up 10 bases and J gave up 4 bases; unmatched junction bases: 16. This CDR3 region has 15 residues. Germline-derived CDR1 and CDR2 are MNHEY and SVGAGI. CDR3 amino acids: CATRQRVAGVYEQYF. The CDR3 coding sequence is TGTGCCACCCGACAGCGTGTGGCGGGAGTTTACGAGCAGTACTTC.

The rearrangement uses TRBV27 and TRBJ1-2, with D possibly TRBD1 on 5 matching bases. Germline loops: CDR1 MNHEY, CDR2 SMNVEV (reference sequence). V lost 4 bases, J lost 4 bases, and 10 bases lay in between. This CDR3 contains 13 residues. CDR3 protein: CASSSGIFYGYTF. For the CDR3, the DNA is TGTGCCAGCAGTTCAGGGATTTTCTATGGCTACACCTTC.

The rearrangement joins TRBV4-2 to TRBJ2-3; D is unclear. CDR1 and CDR2 (germline): LGHNA, YNFKEQ. V lost 3 bases to trimming and J lost 1 base, with 17 bases between them. The CDR3 is made up of 17 amino acids. CDR3 amino acids: CASSHPDLDSRTDTQYF. DNA of the CDR3: TGTGCCAGCAGCCATCCGGATCTAGACTCCCGCACAGATACGCAGTATTTT.

This chain joins TRBV3-1 (or the pseudogene TRBV3-2) and TRBJ2-2; 7 positions match TRBD1. CDR1 LGHDT and CDR2 YNNKEL come from the germline V gene (reference sequence). This CDR3 region has 14 residues. V was pared by 4 bases and J by 6 bases, with 5 bases of the junction left unmatched. The CDR3 region has the DNA TGTGCCAGCAGCCCGTACGGACAGGCCGGGGAGCTGTTTTTT. It codes for CASSPYGQAGELFF.